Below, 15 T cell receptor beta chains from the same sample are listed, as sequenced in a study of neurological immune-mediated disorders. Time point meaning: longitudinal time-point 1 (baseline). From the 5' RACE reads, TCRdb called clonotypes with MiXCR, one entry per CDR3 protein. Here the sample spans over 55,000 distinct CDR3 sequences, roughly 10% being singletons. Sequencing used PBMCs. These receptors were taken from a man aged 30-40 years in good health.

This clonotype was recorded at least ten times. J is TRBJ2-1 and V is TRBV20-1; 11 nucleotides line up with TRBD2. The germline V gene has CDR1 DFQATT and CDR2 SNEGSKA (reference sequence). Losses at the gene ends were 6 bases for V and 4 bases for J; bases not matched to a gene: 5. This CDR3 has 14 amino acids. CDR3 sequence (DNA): TGCAGTGCCCCCCGGACTAGCGGGTACAATGAGCAGTTCTTC. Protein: CSAPRTSGYNEQFF.

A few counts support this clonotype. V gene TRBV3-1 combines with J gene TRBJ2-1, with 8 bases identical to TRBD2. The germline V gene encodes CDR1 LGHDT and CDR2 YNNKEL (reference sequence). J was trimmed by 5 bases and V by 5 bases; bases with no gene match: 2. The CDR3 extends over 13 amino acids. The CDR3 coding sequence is TGTGCCAGCAGCTATAGCGGGAACAATGAGCAGTTCTTC. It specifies CASSYSGNNEQFF.

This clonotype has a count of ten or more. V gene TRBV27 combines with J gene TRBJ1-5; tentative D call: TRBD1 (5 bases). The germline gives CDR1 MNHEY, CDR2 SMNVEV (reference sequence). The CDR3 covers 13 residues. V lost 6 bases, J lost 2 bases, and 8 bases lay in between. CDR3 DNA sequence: TGTGCCAGCAGCGTAGGGGGCAATCAGCCCCAGCATTTT. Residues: CASSVGGNQPQHF.

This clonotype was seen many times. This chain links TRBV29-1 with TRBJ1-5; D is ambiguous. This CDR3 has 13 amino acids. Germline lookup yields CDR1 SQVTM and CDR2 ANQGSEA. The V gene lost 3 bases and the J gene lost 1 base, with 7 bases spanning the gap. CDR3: CSVDGGSNQPQHF. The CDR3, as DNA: TGCAGCGTTGATGGAGGCAGCAATCAGCCCCAGCATTTT.

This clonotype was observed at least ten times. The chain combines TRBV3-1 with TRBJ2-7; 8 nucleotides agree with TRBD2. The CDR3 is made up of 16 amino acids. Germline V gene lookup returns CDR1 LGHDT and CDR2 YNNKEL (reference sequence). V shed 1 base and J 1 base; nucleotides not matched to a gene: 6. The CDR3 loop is CASSQGHSGTSYEQYF. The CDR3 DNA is TGTGCCAGCAGCCAAGGGCATAGCGGGACATCCTACGAGCAGTACTTC.

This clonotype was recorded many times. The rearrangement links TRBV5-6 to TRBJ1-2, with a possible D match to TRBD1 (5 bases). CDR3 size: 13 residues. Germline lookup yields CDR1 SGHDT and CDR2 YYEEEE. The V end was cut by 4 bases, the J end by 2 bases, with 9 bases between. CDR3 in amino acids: CASSRGLNYGYTF. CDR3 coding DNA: TGTGCCAGCAGCAGGGGACTGAACTATGGCTACACCTTC.

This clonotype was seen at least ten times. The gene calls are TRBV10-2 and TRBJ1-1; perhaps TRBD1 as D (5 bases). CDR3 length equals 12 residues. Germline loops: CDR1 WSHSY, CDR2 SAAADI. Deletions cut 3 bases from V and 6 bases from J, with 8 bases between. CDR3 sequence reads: CASSDGGAEAFF. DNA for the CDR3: TGCGCCAGCAGTGACGGGGGTGCTGAAGCTTTCTTT.

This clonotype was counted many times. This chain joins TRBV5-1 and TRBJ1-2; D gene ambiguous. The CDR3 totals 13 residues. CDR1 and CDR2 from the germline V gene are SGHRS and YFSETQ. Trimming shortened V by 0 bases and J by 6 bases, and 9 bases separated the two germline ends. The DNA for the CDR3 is TGCGCCAGCAGCTTGGTACAGTGGAATGGCTACACCTTC. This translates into CASSLVQWNGYTF.

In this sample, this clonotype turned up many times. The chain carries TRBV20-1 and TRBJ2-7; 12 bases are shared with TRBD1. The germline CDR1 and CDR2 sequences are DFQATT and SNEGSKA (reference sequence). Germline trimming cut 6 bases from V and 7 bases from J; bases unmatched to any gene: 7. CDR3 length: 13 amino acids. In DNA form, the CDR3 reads TGCAGTGCAGCCGGGACAGGGGGCAGGGAGCAGTACTTC. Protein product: CSAAGTGGREQYF.

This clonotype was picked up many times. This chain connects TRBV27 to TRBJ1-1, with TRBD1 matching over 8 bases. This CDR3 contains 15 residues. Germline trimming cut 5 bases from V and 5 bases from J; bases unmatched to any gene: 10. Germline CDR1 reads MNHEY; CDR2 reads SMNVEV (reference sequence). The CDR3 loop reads CASSAMDRELTEAFF. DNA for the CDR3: TGTGCCAGCAGTGCGATGGACAGGGAATTAACTGAAGCTTTCTTT.

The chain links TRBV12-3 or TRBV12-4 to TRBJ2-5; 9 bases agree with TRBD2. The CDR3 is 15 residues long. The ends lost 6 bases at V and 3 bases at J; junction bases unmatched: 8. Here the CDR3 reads CASSPGLAQKETQYF. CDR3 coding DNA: TGTGCCAGCAGCCCGGGACTAGCACAGAAAGAGACCCAGTACTTC.

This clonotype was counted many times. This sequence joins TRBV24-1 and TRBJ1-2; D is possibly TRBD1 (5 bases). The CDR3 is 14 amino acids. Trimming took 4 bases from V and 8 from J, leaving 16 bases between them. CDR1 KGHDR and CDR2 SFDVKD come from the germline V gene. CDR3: CATSDPGPTGGYTF. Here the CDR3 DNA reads TGTGCCACCAGTGACCCGGGACCGACCGGGGGCTACACCTTC.

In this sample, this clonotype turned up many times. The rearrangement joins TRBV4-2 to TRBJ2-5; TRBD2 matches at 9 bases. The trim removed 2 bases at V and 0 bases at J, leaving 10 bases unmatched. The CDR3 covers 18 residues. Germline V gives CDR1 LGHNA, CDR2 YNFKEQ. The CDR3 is CASSQPTYSGRDQETQYF. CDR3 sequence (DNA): TGTGCCAGCAGCCAACCAACCTATAGCGGGAGAGACCAAGAGACCCAGTACTTC.

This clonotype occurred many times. CDR3 loop: CASRPRDRVDEQYF. The CDR3, as DNA: TGTGCCAGCAGGCCCCGGGACAGGGTCGACGAGCAGTACTTC. The chain recombines TRBV28 with TRBJ2-7; TRBD1 agrees at 9 bases. CDR1 is MDHEN and CDR2 is SYDVKM in the germline V gene. V shed 6 bases, J shed 5 bases, and the junction held 8 bases outside the gene matches. This CDR3 region has 14 residues.

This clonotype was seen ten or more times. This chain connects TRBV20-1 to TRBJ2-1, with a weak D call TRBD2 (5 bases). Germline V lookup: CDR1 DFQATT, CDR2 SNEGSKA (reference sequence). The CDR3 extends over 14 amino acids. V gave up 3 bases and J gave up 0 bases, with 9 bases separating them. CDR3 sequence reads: CSARDFSSYNEQFF. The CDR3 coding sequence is TGCAGTGCTAGGGACTTCAGCTCCTACAATGAGCAGTTCTTC.